This TCR beta chain was identified during a study of blood T cell repertoires in COVID-19. About the study: Acute and convalescent COVID-19 specimens originated in the United States, Italy and Spain. T cells, B-cell-depleted T cells, or PBMCs provided the cDNA or gDNA that served as material.

In the original analysis: Amplified reference gene primers provided the basis for estimating nucleated cell counts. Clones were read by immunoSEQ multiplex PCR, and TCRdb kept only the in-frame ones, dropping some. The DNA gave D and trimming, while V, J and clone size come from that table. The sample yields about 230,000 clones, approximately 84% seen once. V lost 1 base, J lost 3 bases, and 4 bases stayed unmatched. CDR1 and CDR2 from the germline V gene are SGHRS and YFSETQ. The CDR3 spans 15 residues. The TCR sequence derives from a man in his forties with acute or convalescent COVID-19. The V call is TRBV5-1, the J call TRBJ1-2; 9 bases agree with TRBD1. The source material was peripheral blood. DNA for the CDR3: TGCGCCAGCAGCTTGAGGGGACAGGGAGACTATGGCTACACCTTC. Translated, it gives CASSLRGQGDYGYTF. Drawing the rest from reference TRBV5-1 and TRBJ1-2, the complete variable domain is KAGVTQTPRYLIKTRGQQVTLSCSPISGHRSVSWYQQTPGQGLQFLFEYFSETQRNKGNFPGRFSGRQFSNSRSEMNVSTLELGDSALYLCASSLRGQGDYGYTFGSGTRLTVV.